The T cell receptor beta chain described here comes from a study of T cells in Graves' hyperthyroidism and ophthalmopathy (dated by TCRdb to the late 2010s). In terms of the full investigation: Peripheral blood was sampled at the time of initial diagnosis, prior to any treatment. TCR V-J signatures able to tell the groups apart were searched for in a discovery cohort of 90 to 100 patients, of whom over 40 had Graves' ophthalmopathy and about 60 had stable Graves' hyperthyroidism. The paper describes TCR Vbeta CDR3 sequencing of 120 to 150 peripheral blood samples, made up of some 42 ophthalmopathy patients, roughly 72 hyperthyroidism patients and some 17 progressor patients. Once sampling was done, hyperthyroidism patients were given methimazole at a starting dose of 30 mg daily, whereas ophthalmopathy patients were given high-dose intravenous methylprednisolone. The roughly 100 discovery patients were randomly split 7:3 into training and test sets. Prospective prediction of ophthalmopathy was tested in an independent validation cohort of approximately 18 hyperthyroidism patients and roughly 16 patients who later progressed to ophthalmopathy. In over five Graves' hyperthyroidism patients, the study also compared T-cell repertoires from thyroid tissue with T-cell repertoires from blood.

TCR beta CDR3 regions were amplified from RNA transcripts. For the first round of RT-PCR on the TCR CDR3, the HTBI primer set was used together with the Qiagen OneStep RT-PCR kit. The libraries were constructed in a second round of multiplex PCR and then size-selected and purified. Paired-end sequencing of the libraries was performed with 100 bp reads on an Illumina HiSeq2000. In the paper's pipeline: SOAPnuke was used to process the raw data, removing reads that contained adapters or uncalled bases, had a mean Phred below 15, or lacked an exact match to the constant primer or identifier. COPE v1.2.5 was used to merge the high-quality paired reads, and each unique nucleotide sequence was defined as a clonotype. MiTCR v1.1 was used to align the clonotypes against IMGT TRBV, TRBD and TRBJ reference segments. Analysis was restricted to V-J combinations with a frequency above 0.0001, which covered roughly 99% of repertoires. The TCS score was defined as the ratio of F50 (clonal expansion) to E x V (chaos), calculated using BLOSUM62-based TCRdist between CDR3 peptides within each V-J. Welch's t-statistics and random forest reduced around 510 V-J features to some 14, which were used in a naive Bayes classifier (R e1071). TCRdb cleaned the public reads at Q25 with fastp, built clones with MiXCR and kept in-frame beta chains. Entries are consolidated by CDR3 protein sequence, retaining the most common genes and DNA. The V and J calls and clone size are TCRdb's, not the authors'. The sample table lists roughly 580,000 distinct CDR3 sequences, roughly 13% of them with a count of one. Almost 6% of the sample is in the top ten clones.

Hyperthyroidism patients were aged 18 to 65 years and newly diagnosed, with disease duration of less than 2 months. Exclusion was applied to patients with uncontrolled infections, other autoimmune diseases, pregnancy or lactation. Diagnoses were established on the basis of clinical symptoms, serum thyroxine and TRAb, thyroid ultrasound, and orbital computed tomography. For progressor patients, blood was drawn at the first diagnosis of hyperthyroidism, before any ophthalmopathy symptoms had appeared. Ficoll-Paque density gradient centrifugation was used to isolate PBMCs from approximately 11 ml of fresh peripheral blood. Progressor patients were defined as those initially diagnosed with Graves' hyperthyroidism in whom ophthalmopathy developed during follow-up. Total RNA was extracted using Trizol reagent, and RNA quality was assessed on an Agilent 2100 Bioanalyzer. This clonotype was detected many times. The clone's antigen remains unknown. No quality values exist for individual bases; no much larger clone is one base distant.

Findings and caveats that apply to the study as a whole: In validation, the model predicted progression to ophthalmopathy a median of roughly 6.5 months before onset, with over 60% sensitivity and 72.22% specificity. No statistical method was used to fix the sample size in advance, and group allocation was not hidden from the investigators. A model built on a 13 V-J signature distinguished ophthalmopathy from stable hyperthyroidism, reaching around 87% sensitivity and under 84% specificity in cross-validation and 80%/75% in testing. Most expanded thyroid clonotypes (frequency above 0.001) were also detected in blood, a finding suggesting that blood repertoires may reflect thyroid immune responses.

The CDR3 covers 12 residues, taking in both the cysteine and the phenylalanine. Only the CDR3 DNA stays, 36 bases, in frame from base 1. A distance of 4 bases separates the germline ends of V and J, which lose 4 bases and 1 base respectively. The germline V gene specifies SNHLY as CDR1 and FYNNEI as CDR2. The chain is assembled from TRBV2 and TRBJ1-1, with the D gene not clear enough to name. Sequencing was done on a sample of blood. The sequence was obtained from a woman in her 30s with Graves' hyperthyroidism that later progressed to Graves' ophthalmopathy. The DNA reads as follows: TGTGCCAGCAGTGGCGGGAACACTGAAGCTTTCTTT. Its product reads: CASSGGNTEAFF.